This TCR beta chain was retrieved from a study of cytomegalovirus exposure and HLA in healthy donors (dated by TCRdb to 2015 to 2018). With respect to the entire study: An earlier analysis of roughly 500 of the donors reported 250 to 350 Gb of sequence data and 100 million to 130 million unique TCR beta sequences from about 200 million T cells. About 330 gigabases of sequencing data and 70 million to 100 million unique TCR sequences made up an early release that covered approximately 650 HLA-typed donors. The genetic ancestry cluster associated with self-reported Caucasian donors included about four fifths of the 398 genotyped donors. The study aimed to test whether signatures of past pathogen exposure could be identified by cataloging public T cell receptors. The study used immunosequencing to profile the T cell repertoires of about 670 subjects and linked those repertoires to cytomegalovirus serostatus. Besides the first cohort of hundreds of subjects, a separate validation cohort made up of 120 different subjects was used. To predict cytomegalovirus infection status, the study combined high-throughput TCR immunosequencing, statistical association of individual TCRs with disease status, and machine learning. A later analysis re-analyzed previously published TCR beta repertoires from 660 or so donors and added high-resolution HLA genotyping to study TCR occurrence patterns. Rather than using new phenotypic data, the later analysis identified candidate immune exposures from TCR beta sequences and from how often those sequences occurred across donors. An earlier analysis of fewer than 700 of the donors applied high-throughput TCR beta sequencing to assess whether each TCR beta V gene segment acted as functional or pseudogenic. Donor age, sex, ethnicity and CMV serostatus were collected together with the repertoire data. In a later genetic analysis, genome-wide SNP genotypes for about three fifths of the roughly 670 donors were used, and that subset was treated as a discovery cohort. Every discovery cohort repertoire had been produced on one sequencing platform. HLA typing included class I and class II loci at four-digit resolution. Typing coverage differed by locus: A, B, C, DRB1 and DQB1 were typed in about 629-630 donors, DQA1 in about 500, DPA1 in 600 to 610, and DPB1 in 472. Roughly five DR-DQ haplotypes were treated as single units for association and clustering because of strong linkage in the cohort. On average, roughly 250,000 unique TCR beta nucleotide sequences were sequenced per donor among 350 to 400 genotyped donors of the cohort, with around 19% of those sequences being non-productive.

The cohort consisted of 666 healthy bone marrow donors. Cohort members were all nominally healthy when sampled, although unrecorded immune exposures were likely present. The donor tested CMV seronegative and was one of the 352 seronegative cohort members. Each donor provided a peripheral blood sample, and peripheral blood mononuclear cells were used for TCR beta sequencing. Genomic DNA was extracted from the blood cell samples with the Qiagen DNeasy Blood Extraction Kit. The CDR3 goes from the cysteine to the phenylalanine over 16 residues. The CDR3 DNA has 48 bases and is translated from base 1. As encoded in the germline V gene, CDR1 is SGHRS while CDR2 is YFSETQ. V has 1 base trimmed and J has 7 bases trimmed; junction bases matching no gene number 12. Libraries were made using the immunoSEQ multiplex PCR assay. For the multiplex PCR, a mixture combining 60 forward primers for TCR Vbeta segments and 13 reverse primers for TCR Jbeta segments was used. A multiplex PCR assay on genomic DNA amplified the CDR3 region of rearranged TCR beta genes. The amplified TCR beta libraries were sequenced on the Illumina HiSeq System as 87-base-pair reads. The published analysis was carried out like this. A later analysis counted approximately 84 million unique TCR beta chains across the 600 to 850 repertoires, and around 9.9 million of these chains were shared by at least two donors. Raw reads were error-corrected and collapsed into unique sequences with a nearest-neighbor algorithm that merged closely related sequences to remove PCR and sequencing errors. CDR3 sequences were aligned to IMGT reference sequences to assign V, D and J gene segments. For a sequence to be retained, a match of at least six nucleotides to both a V gene segment and a J gene segment was required. A rearrangement counted as productive if the CDR3 had no stop codons and remained in frame with V and J, and every other rearrangement counted as non-productive. Following IMGT convention, CDR3 was defined as the stretch from the second conserved V-encoded cysteine up to the conserved J-encoded phenylalanine. Sequences without an unambiguous match to a single V gene segment were excluded from the earlier analysis of 450 to 750 of the donors. In an earlier analysis of 450 to 700 of the donors, V segments were called functional above 56.7% productive rearrangements and were called segregating when the between-donor standard deviation exceeded 5%. A statistical classification framework was developed to diagnose cytomegalovirus status using the catalog of TCR beta chain sequences. In a later analysis, TCR nucleotide sequences were compared against IMGT/GENE-DB human TR gene sequences so that V and J genes could be assigned. Using the TCRdist pipeline, a later analysis assigned CDR3 sequences along with most-parsimonious VDJ recombination scenarios. A later analysis defined each TCR beta chain by its CDR3 amino acid sequence plus V-gene family, and excluded reads lacking a unique V-gene family. In a later analysis, a few hundred highly shared, low-generation-probability nucleotide sequences were removed to address suspected cross-contamination and a sequencing artifact. For each public chain, a later analysis derived a clonal expansion index from normalized ranks of inferred template counts within each repertoire. In a later analysis, generation probabilities were computed using a VDJ recombination model fitted to out-of-frame rearrangements, and the results were checked against IGoR. Hypergeometric tests were used in a later analysis to score TCR-TCR, TCR-HLA and TCR-CMV co-occurrence, with a repertoire-size bias correction applied to the TCR pairs. False discovery rates were estimated in a later analysis by permuting HLA or CMV assignments 20 times. A later analysis grouped co-occurring TCRs with DBSCAN, adding TCRdist sequence similarity when clustering within HLA-allele-positive subsets. Repertoires with fewer than 30,000 or more than 120,000 public chains, plus five repertoires with anomalous nucleotide sharing, were excluded from co-occurrence clustering. Imported from immuneACCESS, the table was reduced by TCRdb to in-frame sequences with V and J called. These copies leave out some clones; in studies compared against another copy, an unresolved V gene accounts for under half, and the cause of the remainder is not known. D and trimming come from the DNA, and the V and J calls and clone size come from that table. Across this sample there are roughly 190,000 clones, with about 88% seen only once. The ten largest clones take up 1.5% to 2% of the sample.

Of note for this clone: The specificity of this receptor is unknown. Base qualities were left out, and no much larger clone turns up one base away.

General conclusions and limits of the study: In a later analysis, 15,000 to 20,000 TCR beta sequences were associated with specific HLA alleles at a false discovery rate of 0.05. HLA typing was unavailable for some donors at each locus, so association tests used only the typed subset. According to a later analysis, most CMV-associated TCR beta chains appeared to be HLA-restricted, and the HLA associations seemed to be driven largely by CMV exposure. Three of the identified cytomegalovirus-associated TCR beta chains were confirmed in vitro to be specific for cytomegalovirus antigens. Because counts were too low, more than 15 rarely observed V segments, including chromosome 9 orphons, were left out of the earlier analysis of a few hundred of the donors. The 87-base-pair reads could not distinguish some IMGT-functional V segments, including TRBV6-2 and TRBV6-3, so those segments were excluded. Broadly in line with IMGT annotations, most TCR beta V segments showed up in productive rearrangements about 87% or about 30% of the time in an earlier analysis of about 500 of the donors. Compared with equally common non-associated chains, HLA-associated TCR beta chains in a later analysis were more clonally expanded and had lower generation probabilities. An association between a missense DCLRE1C variant and V-gene and J-gene trimming of TCR beta chains was found in a later genetic analysis and replicated in an independent cohort. In this cohort, only TCR beta chains were sequenced, and detectable features were limited by the absence of alpha or paired-chain data. In a later analysis, the rate of TCR association differed among HLA loci, with DRB1 alleles having the most associated TCRs and HLA-C alleles having the fewest. For the cohort, immune exposure information was limited to CMV serostatus. Cytomegalovirus status was reported to be diagnosed by the classifier with high specificity and sensitivity in both the original and validation cohorts. A further reported finding was that TCR beta sequences accurately predicted the HLA-A and HLA-B alleles for most subjects in the first cohort. Correlated functional status among segregating V segments might reflect linkage disequilibrium, but an unknown experimental factor could not be ruled out. According to a later analysis, parvovirus B19, influenza, CMV and Epstein-Barr virus appeared linked to several top co-occurrence clusters. Roughly uniform sequencing depth across donors was assumed in presence/absence analyses, although this assumption may not hold. The sequencing pipeline was judged likely to have produced a cluster of highly shared sequence variants as a technical artifact. Compared with the 666-donor mean, donors in an Asian-associated ancestry cluster had fewer N-insertions in productive TCRs, according to a later genetic analysis. In the study, about 150 TCR beta chains were listed as associated with cytomegalovirus. The authors suggested that the approach could potentially be extended to other disease states and immunological phenotypes. Most TCR sequences were observed very rarely across donors, whereas some public TCRs were present in many individuals. When HLA alleles, especially DR and DQ, strongly co-occurred, attributing TCR associations to individual alleles was difficult.

The receptor comes from a woman younger than 35 in good health and CMV-seronegative. Material for sequencing was PBMCs. The chain links TRBV5-1 with TRBJ2-7; 9 of the junction bases match TRBD2. Read as DNA, the sequence is TGCGCCAGCAGCTTGTTGGGGGCGGGAGGGCCTGAGGAGCAGTACTTC. This sequence encodes CASSLLGAGGPEEQYF.